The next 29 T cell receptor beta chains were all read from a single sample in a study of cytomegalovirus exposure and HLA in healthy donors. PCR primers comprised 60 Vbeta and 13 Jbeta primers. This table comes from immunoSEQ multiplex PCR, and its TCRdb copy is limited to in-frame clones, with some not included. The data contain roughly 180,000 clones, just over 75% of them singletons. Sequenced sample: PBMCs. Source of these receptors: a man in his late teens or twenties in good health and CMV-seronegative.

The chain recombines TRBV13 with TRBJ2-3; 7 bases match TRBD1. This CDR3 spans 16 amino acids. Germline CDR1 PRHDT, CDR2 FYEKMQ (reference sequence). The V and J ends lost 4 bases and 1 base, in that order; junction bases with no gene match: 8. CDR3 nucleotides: TGTGCCAGCAGCTGGAACACAGGGGTAGGCACAGATACGCAGTATTTT. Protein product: CASSWNTGVGTDTQYF.

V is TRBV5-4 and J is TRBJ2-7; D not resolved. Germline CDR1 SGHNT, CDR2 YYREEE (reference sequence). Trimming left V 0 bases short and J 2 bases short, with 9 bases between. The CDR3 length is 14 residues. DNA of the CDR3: TGTGCCAGCAGCTTGGGGGCAGCCACCTACGAGCAGTACTTC. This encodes CASSLGAATYEQYF.

The DNA for the CDR3 is TGTGCCAGCAGCTTGTGGGAGGGTTTCGGTGGCTACACCTTC. Translating gives CASSLWEGFGGYTF. The chain is built from TRBV5-4 and TRBJ1-2; no firm D call. In germline, CDR1 is SGHNT, CDR2 YYREEE (reference sequence). V was clipped by 1 base and J by 7 bases, with 14 bases between them. The CDR3 is 14 residues long.

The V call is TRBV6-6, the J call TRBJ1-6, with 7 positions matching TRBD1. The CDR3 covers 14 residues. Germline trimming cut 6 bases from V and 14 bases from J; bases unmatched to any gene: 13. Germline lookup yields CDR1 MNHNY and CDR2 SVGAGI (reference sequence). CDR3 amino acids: CASSPGQPIGALHF. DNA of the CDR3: TGTGCCAGCAGCCCGGGACAGCCCATTGGGGCCCTCCACTTT.

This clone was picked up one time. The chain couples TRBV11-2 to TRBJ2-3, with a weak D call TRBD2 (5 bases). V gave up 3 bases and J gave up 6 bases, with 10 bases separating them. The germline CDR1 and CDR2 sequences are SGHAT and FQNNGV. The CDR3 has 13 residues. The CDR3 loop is CASSFPGVDTQYF. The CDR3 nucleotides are TGTGCCAGCAGCTTCCCCGGGGTCGATACGCAGTATTTT.

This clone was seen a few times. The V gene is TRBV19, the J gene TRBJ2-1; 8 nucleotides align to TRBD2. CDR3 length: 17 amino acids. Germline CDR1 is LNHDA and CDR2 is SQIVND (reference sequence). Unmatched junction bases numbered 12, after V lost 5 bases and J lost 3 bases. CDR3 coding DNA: TGTGCCAGTAGTCCCCCCGGGGTAGCGGGATTCTACAATGAGCAGTTCTTC. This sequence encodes CASSPPGVAGFYNEQFF.

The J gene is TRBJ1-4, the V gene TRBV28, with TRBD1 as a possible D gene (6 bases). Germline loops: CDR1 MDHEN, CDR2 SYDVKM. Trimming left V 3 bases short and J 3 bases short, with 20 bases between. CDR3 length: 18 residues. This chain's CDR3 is CASSFLPGDPKANEKLFF. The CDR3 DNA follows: TGTGCCAGCAGTTTTCTCCCAGGGGACCCTAAGGCTAATGAAAAACTGTTTTTT.

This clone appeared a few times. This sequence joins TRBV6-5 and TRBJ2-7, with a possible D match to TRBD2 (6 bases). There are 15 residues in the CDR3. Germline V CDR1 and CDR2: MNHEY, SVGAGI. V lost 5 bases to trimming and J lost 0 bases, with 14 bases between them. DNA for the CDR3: TGTGCCAGCAGTCGTCAGGCGGGGAGCTCCTACGAGCAGTACTTC. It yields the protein CASSRQAGSSYEQYF.

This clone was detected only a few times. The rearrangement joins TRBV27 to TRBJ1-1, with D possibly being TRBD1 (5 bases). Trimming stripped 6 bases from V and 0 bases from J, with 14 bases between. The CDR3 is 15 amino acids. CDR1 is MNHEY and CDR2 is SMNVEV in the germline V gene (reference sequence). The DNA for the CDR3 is TGTGCCAGCAGAGCTCCCGACAGTCTGAACACTGAAGCTTTCTTT. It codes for CASRAPDSLNTEAFF.

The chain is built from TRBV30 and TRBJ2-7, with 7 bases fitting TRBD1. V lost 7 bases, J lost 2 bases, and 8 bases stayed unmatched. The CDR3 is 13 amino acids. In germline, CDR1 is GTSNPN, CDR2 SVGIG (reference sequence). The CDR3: CASTHRGPYEQYF. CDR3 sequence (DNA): TGTGCCTCCACACACAGGGGACCCTACGAGCAGTACTTC.

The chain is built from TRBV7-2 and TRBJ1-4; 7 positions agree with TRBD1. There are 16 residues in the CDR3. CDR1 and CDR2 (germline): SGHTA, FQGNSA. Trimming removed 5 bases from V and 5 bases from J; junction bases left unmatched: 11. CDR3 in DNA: TGTGCCAGCAGCATCCAAACCGGGACAGAGAATGAAAAACTGTTTTTT. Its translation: CASSIQTGTENEKLFF.

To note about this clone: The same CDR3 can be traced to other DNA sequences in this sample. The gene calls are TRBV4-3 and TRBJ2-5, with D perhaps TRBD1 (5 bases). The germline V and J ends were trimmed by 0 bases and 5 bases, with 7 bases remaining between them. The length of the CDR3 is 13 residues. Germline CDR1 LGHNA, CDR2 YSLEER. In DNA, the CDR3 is TGCGCCAGCAGCCAAGATGCAGGGGAGACCCAGTACTTC. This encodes CASSQDAGETQYF.

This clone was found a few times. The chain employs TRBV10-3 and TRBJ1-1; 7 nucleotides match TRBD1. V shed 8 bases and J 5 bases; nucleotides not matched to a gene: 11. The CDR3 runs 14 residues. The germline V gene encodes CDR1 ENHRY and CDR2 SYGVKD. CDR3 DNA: TGTGCCATCCACAACGGACAGGAGCGAACTGAAGCTTTCTTT. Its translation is CAIHNGQERTEAFF.

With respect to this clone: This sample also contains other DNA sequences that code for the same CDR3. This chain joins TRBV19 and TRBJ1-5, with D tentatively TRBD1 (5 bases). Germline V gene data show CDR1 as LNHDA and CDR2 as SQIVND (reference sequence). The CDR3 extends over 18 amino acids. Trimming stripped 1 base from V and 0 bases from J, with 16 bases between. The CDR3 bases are TGTGCCAGTAGTATAGCGCCAATCCAGGGCTATAGCAATCAGCCCCAGCATTTT. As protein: CASSIAPIQGYSNQPQHF.

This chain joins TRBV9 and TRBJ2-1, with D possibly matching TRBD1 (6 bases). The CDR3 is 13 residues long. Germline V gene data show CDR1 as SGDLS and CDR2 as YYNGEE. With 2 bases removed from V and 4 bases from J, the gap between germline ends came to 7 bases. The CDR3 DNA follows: TGTGCCAGCAGCGTTGGACAGTACAATGAGCAGTTCTTC. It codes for CASSVGQYNEQFF.

The CDR3 is CASSYDRQGEKLFF. The CDR3 nucleotides read TGTGCCAGCAGTTACGATCGACAGGGCGAAAAACTGTTTTTT. The chain combines TRBV6-6 with TRBJ1-4; 7 bases align to TRBD1. The CDR3 length is 14 residues. The J segment lost 8 bases and the V segment lost 2 bases, leaving 5 bases of the junction unmatched. Germline V gene sequence: CDR1 MNHNY, CDR2 SVGAGI (reference sequence).

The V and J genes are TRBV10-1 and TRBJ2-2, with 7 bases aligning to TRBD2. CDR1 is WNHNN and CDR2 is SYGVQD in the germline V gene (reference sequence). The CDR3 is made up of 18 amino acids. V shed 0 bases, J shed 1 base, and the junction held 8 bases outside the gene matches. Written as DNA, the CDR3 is TGCGCCAGCAGTGAGTCCACTAGCGACCCGTTGAACACCGGGGAGCTGTTTTTT. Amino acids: CASSESTSDPLNTGELFF.

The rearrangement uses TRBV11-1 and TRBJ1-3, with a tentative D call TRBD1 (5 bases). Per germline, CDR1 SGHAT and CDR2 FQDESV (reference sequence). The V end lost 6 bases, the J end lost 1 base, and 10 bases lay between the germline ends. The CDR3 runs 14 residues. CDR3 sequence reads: CASREDTSGNTIYF. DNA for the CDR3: TGTGCCAGCAGAGAGGACACGTCTGGAAACACCATATATTTT.

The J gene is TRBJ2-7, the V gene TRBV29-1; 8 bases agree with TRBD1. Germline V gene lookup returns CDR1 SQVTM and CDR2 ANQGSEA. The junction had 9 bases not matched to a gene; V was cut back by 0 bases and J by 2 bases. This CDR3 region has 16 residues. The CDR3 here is CSVEDTGQGGPYEQYF. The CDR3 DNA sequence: TGCAGCGTTGAAGACACTGGACAGGGAGGCCCCTACGAGCAGTACTTC.

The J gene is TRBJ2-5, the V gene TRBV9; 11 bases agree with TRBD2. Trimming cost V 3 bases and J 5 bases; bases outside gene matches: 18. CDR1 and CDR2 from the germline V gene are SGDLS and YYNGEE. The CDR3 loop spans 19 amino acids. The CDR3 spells CASSEGPPTSGIKSETQYF. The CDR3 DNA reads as TGTGCCAGCAGCGAGGGGCCCCCGACTAGCGGGATAAAGTCTGAGACCCAGTACTTC. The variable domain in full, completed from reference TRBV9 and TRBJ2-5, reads DSGVTQTPKHLITATGQRVTLRCSPRSGDLSVYWYQQSLDQGLQFLIQYYNGEERAKGNILERFSAQQFPDLHSELNLSSLELGDSALYFCASSEGPPTSGIKSETQYFGPGTRLLVL.

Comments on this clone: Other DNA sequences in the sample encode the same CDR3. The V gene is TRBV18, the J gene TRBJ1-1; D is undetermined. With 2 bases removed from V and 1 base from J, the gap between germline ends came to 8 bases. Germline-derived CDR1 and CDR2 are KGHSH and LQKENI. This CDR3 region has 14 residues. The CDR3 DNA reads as TGTGCCAGCTCACCAGTATCCCGGAACACTGAAGCTTTCTTT. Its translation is CASSPVSRNTEAFF.

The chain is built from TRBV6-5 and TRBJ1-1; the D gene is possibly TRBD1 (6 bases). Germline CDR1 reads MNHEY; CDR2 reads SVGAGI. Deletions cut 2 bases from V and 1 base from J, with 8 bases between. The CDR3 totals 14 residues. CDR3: CASSYMDRNTEAFF. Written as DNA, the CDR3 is TGTGCCAGCAGTTACATGGACAGGAACACTGAAGCTTTCTTT.

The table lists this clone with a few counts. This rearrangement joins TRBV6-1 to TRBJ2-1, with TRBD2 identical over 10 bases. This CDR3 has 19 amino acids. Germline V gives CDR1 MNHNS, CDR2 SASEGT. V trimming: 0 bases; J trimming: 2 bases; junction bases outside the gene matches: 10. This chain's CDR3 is CASSEASSGRSRAYNEQFF. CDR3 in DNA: TGTGCCAGCAGTGAAGCATCTAGCGGGAGATCGAGAGCCTACAATGAGCAGTTCTTC.

The CDR3 bases are TGTGCCAGTAGTATCCACGGGGGAGATTGCGAGCAGTACTTC. Amino acid sequence: CASSIHGGDCEQYF. The chain carries TRBV19 and TRBJ2-7; tentative D call: TRBD2 (6 bases). V dropped 3 bases and J dropped 6 bases, with 15 bases sitting between them. The CDR3 totals 14 residues. Per the germline V gene, CDR1 is LNHDA and CDR2 is SQIVND (reference sequence).

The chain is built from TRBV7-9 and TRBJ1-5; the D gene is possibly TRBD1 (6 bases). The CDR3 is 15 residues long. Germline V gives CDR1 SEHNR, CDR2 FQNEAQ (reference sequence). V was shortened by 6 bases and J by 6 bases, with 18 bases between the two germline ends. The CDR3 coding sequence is TGTGCCAGCAGTTTCGGGGGGCAGGGCAGTCAGCCCCAGCATTTT. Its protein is CASSFGGQGSQPQHF.

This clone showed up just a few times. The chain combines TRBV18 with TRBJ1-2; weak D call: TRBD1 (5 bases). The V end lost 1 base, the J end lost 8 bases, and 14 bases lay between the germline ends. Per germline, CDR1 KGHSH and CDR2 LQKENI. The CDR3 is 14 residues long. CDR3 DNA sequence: TGTGCCAGCTCACCACGGCAGGGCGACGGGGGCTACACCTTC. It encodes CASSPRQGDGGYTF.

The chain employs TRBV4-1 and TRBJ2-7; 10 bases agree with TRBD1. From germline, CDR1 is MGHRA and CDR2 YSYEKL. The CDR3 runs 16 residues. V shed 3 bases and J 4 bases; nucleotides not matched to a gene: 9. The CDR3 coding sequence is TGCGCCAGCAGCCATGGAACCGGGACAGGGGTATACGAGCAGTACTTC. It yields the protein CASSHGTGTGVYEQYF.

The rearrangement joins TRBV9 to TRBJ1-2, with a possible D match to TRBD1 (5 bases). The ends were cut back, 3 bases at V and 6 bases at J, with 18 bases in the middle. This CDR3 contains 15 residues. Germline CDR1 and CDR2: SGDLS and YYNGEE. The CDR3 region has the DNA TGTGCCAGCAGCGAGTCGGGGGGAACTGGTGATGGCTACACCTTC. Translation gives CASSESGGTGDGYTF. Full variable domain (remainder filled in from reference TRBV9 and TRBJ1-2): DSGVTQTPKHLITATGQRVTLRCSPRSGDLSVYWYQQSLDQGLQFLIQYYNGEERAKGNILERFSAQQFPDLHSELNLSSLELGDSALYFCASSESGGTGDGYTFGSGTRLTVV.

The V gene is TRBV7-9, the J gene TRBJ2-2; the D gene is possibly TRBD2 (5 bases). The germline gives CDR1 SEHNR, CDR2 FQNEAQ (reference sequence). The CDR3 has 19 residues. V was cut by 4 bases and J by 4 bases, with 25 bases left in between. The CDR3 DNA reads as TGTGCCAGCAGCTCAGGACCGCCTAGCCGAACCCGAGGCACCGGGGAGCTGTTTTTT. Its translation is CASSSGPPSRTRGTGELFF.